This TCR beta chain was captured by sequencing in a study of control samples from healthy donors and cancer patients. Germline V gene data show CDR1 as SNHLY and CDR2 as FYNNEI. V dropped 6 bases and J dropped 8 bases, with 16 bases sitting between them. The CDR3 sequence is 13 residues long. The protocol was immunoSEQ multiplex PCR, while the TCRdb copy is restricted to in-frame clones and leaves out a portion. The sample records roughly 180,000 clones, around 94% being singletons. Sequences were obtained from blood. The gene calls are TRBV2 and TRBJ1-2, with a weak D call TRBD1 (5 bases). This TCR derives from a woman between 18 and 29 years old in good health. CDR3 sequence reads: CASSAVGERGYTF. For the CDR3, the DNA is TGTGCCAGCAGCGCGGTGGGGGAAAGAGGCTACACCTTC.